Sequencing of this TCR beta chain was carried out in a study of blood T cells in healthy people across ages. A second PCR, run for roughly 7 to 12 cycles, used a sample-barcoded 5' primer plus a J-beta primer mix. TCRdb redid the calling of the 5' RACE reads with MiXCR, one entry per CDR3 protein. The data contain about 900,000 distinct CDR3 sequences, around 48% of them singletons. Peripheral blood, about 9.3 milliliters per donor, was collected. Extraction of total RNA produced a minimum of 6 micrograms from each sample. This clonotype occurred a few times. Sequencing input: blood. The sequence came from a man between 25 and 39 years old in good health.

CDR3 bases: TGTGCCAGCAGCCAAGTCGAAGCGGTCACAGATACGCAGTATTTT. Translated: CASSQVEAVTDTQYF. V and J are TRBV4-2 and TRBJ2-3, with D maybe TRBD2 (5 bases). The germline V gene has CDR1 LGHNA and CDR2 YNFKEQ. Trimming removed 1 base from V and 2 bases from J, with 10 bases in between. CDR3 length: 15 amino acids.